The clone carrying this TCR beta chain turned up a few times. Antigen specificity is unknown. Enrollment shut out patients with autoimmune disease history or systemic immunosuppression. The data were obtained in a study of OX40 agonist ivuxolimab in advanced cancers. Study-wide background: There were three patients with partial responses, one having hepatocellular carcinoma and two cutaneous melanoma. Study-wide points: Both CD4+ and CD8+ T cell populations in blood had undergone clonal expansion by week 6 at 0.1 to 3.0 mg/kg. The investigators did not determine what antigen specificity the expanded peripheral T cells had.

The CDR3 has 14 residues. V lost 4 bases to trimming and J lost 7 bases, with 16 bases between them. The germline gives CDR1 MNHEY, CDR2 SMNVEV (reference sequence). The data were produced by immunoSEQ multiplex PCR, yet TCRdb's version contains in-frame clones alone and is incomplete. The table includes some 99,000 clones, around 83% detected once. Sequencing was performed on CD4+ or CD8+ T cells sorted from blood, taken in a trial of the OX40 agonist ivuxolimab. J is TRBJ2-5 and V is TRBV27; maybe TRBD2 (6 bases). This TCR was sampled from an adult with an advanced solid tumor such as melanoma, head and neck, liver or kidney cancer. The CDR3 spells CASSYDPREGTQYF. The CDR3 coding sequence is TGTGCCAGCAGTTATGACCCGCGGGAAGGGACCCAGTACTTC.